A single sample is the source of the 18 T cell receptor beta chains below, sequenced in a study of blood T cell repertoires in COVID-19. Some clones are missing from TCRdb's copy, which holds only in-frame ones; the method was immunoSEQ multiplex PCR. This table holds hundreds of thousands of clones, around 87% found once. The specimen sequenced was peripheral blood. Receptors originate from a man in his 60s who had recovered from COVID-19.

The genes are TRBV27 and TRBJ2-2; TRBD2 matches 8 bases. The germline CDR1 and CDR2 sequences are MNHEY and SMNVEV (reference sequence). The CDR3 is 16 amino acids. After removal of 5 bases from V and 6 bases from J, the junction contained 11 bases not matched to a gene. Written as DNA, the CDR3 is TGTGCCAGCAGTAGTTACGGGGGGGCCGGGGCCGGGGAGCTGTTTTTT. It encodes CASSSYGGAGAGELFF.

The V and J genes are TRBV3-1 (or the pseudogene TRBV3-2) and TRBJ2-7, with 9 bases identical to TRBD2. The J segment lost 7 bases and the V segment lost 2 bases, leaving 9 bases of the junction unmatched. CDR3 length equals 15 residues. Looked up from germline, CDR1 is LGHDT and CDR2 is YNNKEL (reference sequence). The CDR3 region is CASSQRGAGGREQYF. CDR3 sequence (DNA): TGTGCCAGCAGCCAAAGGGGAGCGGGGGGACGGGAGCAGTACTTC.

The chain is built from TRBV3-1 (or the pseudogene TRBV3-2) and TRBJ2-3; 9 positions match TRBD2. The ends lost 4 bases at V and 3 bases at J; junction bases unmatched: 5. This CDR3 comprises 15 residues. Germline loops: CDR1 LGHDT, CDR2 YNNKEL (reference sequence). CDR3 sequence reads: CASSRGGGATDTQYF. Written as DNA, the CDR3 is TGTGCCAGCAGCCGAGGCGGGGGGGCTACAGATACGCAGTATTTT.

As DNA, the CDR3 is TGTGCCACCAGCAGAAAGACTAGCGGGGGCCTAAACATTCAGTACTTC. Protein product: CATSRKTSGGLNIQYF. This rearrangement joins TRBV15 to TRBJ2-4, with 12 nucleotides matching TRBD2. Germline V gives CDR1 LNHNV, CDR2 YYDKDF (reference sequence). CDR3 length: 16 amino acids. Trimming at V came to 2 bases and at J to 6 bases, leaving 5 bases not matched to a gene.

This sequence joins TRBV18 and TRBJ2-6, with 16 bases aligning to TRBD2. Trimming cost V 2 bases and J 2 bases; bases outside gene matches: 9. The CDR3 covers 21 residues. In germline, CDR1 is KGHSH, CDR2 LQKENI. CDR3 sequence (DNA): TGTGCCAGCTCACCAGGGACTAGCGGGGGGGCCTTTGTTACTGGGGCCAACGTCCTGACTTTC. Amino acids: CASSPGTSGGAFVTGANVLTF.

The chain carries TRBV2 and TRBJ2-7, with TRBD2 matching 11 bases. V lost 5 bases to trimming and J lost 4 bases; unmatched junction nucleotides: 7. The germline V gene encodes CDR1 SNHLY and CDR2 FYNNEI. There are 15 residues in the CDR3. Written as DNA, the CDR3 is TGTGCCAGCAGTTCTGGACTAGCGGGTGGGTACGAGCAGTACTTC. It codes for CASSSGLAGGYEQYF.

This sequence joins TRBV5-1 and TRBJ1-2; D perhaps matches TRBD1 (5 bases). The CDR3 extends over 13 amino acids. The V end was cut by 2 bases, the J end by 6 bases, with 11 bases between. Germline CDR1 SGHRS, CDR2 YFSETQ. For the CDR3, the DNA is TGCGCCAGCAGCTTAGGTGGGGCGAATGGCTACACCTTC. Amino acids: CASSLGGANGYTF.

This rearrangement joins TRBV5-6 to TRBJ2-5, with TRBD2 matching 10 bases. The length of the CDR3 is 13 residues. V dropped 4 bases and J dropped 5; count of bases not matched to a gene: 2. Germline V gene data show CDR1 as SGHDT and CDR2 as YYEEEE. The CDR3 DNA sequence: TGTGCCAGCAGCAAACTAGCGGGGGAGACCCAGTACTTC. Its protein product is CASSKLAGETQYF.

V usage is TRBV5-8 and J usage is TRBJ2-6, with D possibly TRBD2 on 5 matching bases. Germline V CDR1 and CDR2: SGHTS, YDEGEE. This CDR3 spans 19 amino acids. V was cut by 0 bases and J by 0 bases, with 16 bases left in between. The CDR3 is CASSLAGRLYYSGANVLTF. For the CDR3, the DNA is TGTGCCAGCAGCTTGGCAGGTAGACTATACTACTCTGGGGCCAACGTCCTGACTTTC.

J is TRBJ2-7 and V is TRBV6-5; D is possibly TRBD1 (7 bases). Trimming left V 0 bases short and J 4 bases short, with 10 bases between. CDR1 and CDR2 from the germline V gene are MNHEY and SVGAGI. The CDR3 spans 14 residues. CDR3 sequence (DNA): TGTGCCAGCAGTTACTCACCAGGGGGGTACGAGCAGTACTTC. Its protein product is CASSYSPGGYEQYF.

This clone appeared once. This chain uses TRBV14 with TRBJ2-7; D is possibly TRBD1 (5 bases). In germline, CDR1 is SGHDN, CDR2 FVKESK. The CDR3 has 14 amino acids. Trimming took off 4 bases at V and 3 bases at J, with 13 bases between the two ends. This chain's CDR3 is CASSRERGFYEQYF. The CDR3 region has the DNA TGTGCCAGCAGCCGAGAAAGGGGATTCTACGAGCAGTACTTC.

For the CDR3, the DNA is TGTGCCAGCTTAACGGACAGGGCAGGCTATGGCTACACCTTC. This translates into CASLTDRAGYGYTF. V and J are TRBV2 and TRBJ1-2, with TRBD1 matching over 8 bases. This CDR3 is 14 amino acids long. The germline V gene encodes CDR1 SNHLY and CDR2 FYNNEI. The trim removed 8 bases at V and 4 bases at J, leaving 9 bases unmatched.

The chain links TRBV5-6 to TRBJ1-1, with D possibly being TRBD1 (5 bases). The CDR3 is 15 residues long. The V end was cut by 4 bases, the J end by 0 bases, with 13 bases between. CDR1 and CDR2 (germline): SGHDT, YYEEEE. CDR3 loop: CASSKVTEMNTEAFF. The CDR3 DNA sequence: TGTGCCAGCAGCAAAGTGACAGAAATGAACACTGAAGCTTTCTTT.

The CDR3 is CASSRPGHGTDTQYF. The CDR3 DNA is TGCGCCAGCAGCCGACCGGGACATGGGACAGATACGCAGTATTTT. V is TRBV4-1 and J is TRBJ2-3, with a tentative D call TRBD1 (6 bases). CDR1 MGHRA and CDR2 YSYEKL come from the germline V gene. The germline V and J ends were trimmed by 4 bases and 3 bases, with 14 bases remaining between them. CDR3 length equals 15 residues.

The rearrangement uses TRBV6-1 and TRBJ2-1; TRBD2 agrees at 9 bases. Germline lookup yields CDR1 MNHNS and CDR2 SASEGT. Germline trimming cut 1 base from V and 5 bases from J; bases unmatched to any gene: 3. The CDR3 is 15 residues long. CDR3: CASSEGQRGDNEQFF. The CDR3 DNA reads TGTGCCAGCAGTGAAGGTCAGCGGGGGGACAATGAGCAGTTCTTC.

The CDR3 region is CAVVGYNEQFF. Here the CDR3 DNA reads TGTGCCGTGGTCGGCTACAATGAGCAGTTCTTC. The chain recombines TRBV6-5 with TRBJ2-1; D is ambiguous. Trimming removed 11 bases from V and 3 bases from J, with 8 bases in between. This CDR3 is built from 11 residues. From germline, CDR1 is MNHEY and CDR2 SVGAGI.

V gene TRBV5-5 combines with J gene TRBJ2-1; D might be TRBD2 (7 bases). In germline, CDR1 is SGHKS, CDR2 YYEKEE (reference sequence). Trimming removed 2 bases at V and 5 bases at J, with 17 bases between. The CDR3 spans 16 residues. The CDR3 here is CASSFRFAGADNEQFF. In DNA, the CDR3 is TGTGCCAGCAGCTTCCGATTCGCGGGGGCGGACAATGAGCAGTTCTTC.

The chain employs TRBV2 and TRBJ1-6; the D is unclear. The germline V gene encodes CDR1 SNHLY and CDR2 FYNNEI. V gave up 7 bases and J gave up 6 bases, with 13 bases separating them. The CDR3 is made up of 14 amino acids. The CDR3 DNA is TGTGCCAGCAATCGGGAGCAACCTAATTCACCCCTCCACTTT. As protein: CASNREQPNSPLHF.